This T cell receptor (beta chain) is drawn from a study of PD-1 blockade in classical Hodgkin lymphoma. Study-wide points: By C4D1, diversity of CD4+ TCRs had risen significantly, whereas that of CD8+ TCRs had not.

Produced via immunoSEQ multiplex PCR; TCRdb's table is partial and in-frame only. Here the sample spans about 62,000 clones, about 87% being singletons. This clone was counted a single time. Its antigen is as yet unknown. Trimming left V 5 bases short and J 7 bases short, with 17 bases between. Germline V gene sequence: CDR1 MDHEN, CDR2 SYDVKM. The CDR3 has 14 amino acids. With no exception, relapse followed autologous stem cell transplantation in all patients, and brentuximab vedotin exposure varied. Sequences were derived from peripheral blood mononuclear cells (PBMCs), sampled at baseline. The chain recombines TRBV28 with TRBJ2-5; a weak D match, TRBD1 (6 bases). The sequence derives from a human donor with classical Hodgkin lymphoma. The CDR3, as DNA: TGTGCCAGCAGTCCCCGGACGGGCAGGGGGACCCAGTACTTC. It encodes CASSPRTGRGTQYF.